Included here is one T cell receptor (beta chain) sequence, with context. Germline lookup yields CDR1 SGHRS and CDR2 YFSETQ. This CDR3 is 15 amino acids long. Trimming took 0 bases from V and 0 from J, leaving 7 bases between them. These data originate in a study of blood T cell repertoires in COVID-19. Study as a whole: COVID-19 samples from acute and convalescent phases originated in the United States, Italy and Spain. The cDNA or gDNA used as material had been derived from T cells, B-cell-depleted T cells, or PBMCs.

Libraries were prepared by immunoSEQ multiplex PCR; TCRdb keeps only in-frame clonotypes and omits some of them. The repertoire includes 100,000 or so clones, approximately 80% of them detected once, and approximately 11% sits in the top ten. The sequence was collected from a man between 70 and 80 years old with active or convalescent COVID-19. The V call is TRBV5-1, the J call TRBJ2-1; D gene unclear. Sequencing was carried out using peripheral blood. CDR3 amino acids: CASSLDSSSYNEQFF. The CDR3 coding sequence is TGCGCCAGCAGCTTGGACAGCAGCTCCTACAATGAGCAGTTCTTC.